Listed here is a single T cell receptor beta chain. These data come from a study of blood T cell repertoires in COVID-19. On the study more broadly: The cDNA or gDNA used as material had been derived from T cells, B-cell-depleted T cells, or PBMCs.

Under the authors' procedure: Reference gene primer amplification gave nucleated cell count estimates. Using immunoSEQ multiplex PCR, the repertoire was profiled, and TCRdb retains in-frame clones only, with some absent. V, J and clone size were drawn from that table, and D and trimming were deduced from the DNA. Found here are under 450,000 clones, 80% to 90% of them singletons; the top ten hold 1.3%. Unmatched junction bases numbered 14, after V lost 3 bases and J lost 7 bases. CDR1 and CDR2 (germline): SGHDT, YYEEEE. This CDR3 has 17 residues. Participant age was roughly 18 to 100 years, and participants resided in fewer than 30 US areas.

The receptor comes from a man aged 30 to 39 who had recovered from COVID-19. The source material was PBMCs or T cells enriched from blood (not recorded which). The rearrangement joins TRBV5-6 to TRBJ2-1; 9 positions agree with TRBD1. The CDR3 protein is CASSSKVIQGARNEQFF. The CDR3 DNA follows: TGTGCCAGCAGCTCAAAAGTGATACAGGGGGCGAGGAATGAGCAGTTCTTC.